This T cell receptor (beta chain) was recorded in a study of blood T cell repertoires in COVID-19. Study context: PBMCs, B-cell-depleted T cells, or T cells provided the cDNA or gDNA that made up the material.

Germline V gene sequence: CDR1 LNHNV, CDR2 YYDKDF (reference sequence). This CDR3 contains 17 residues. After removal of 2 bases from V and 2 bases from J, the junction contained 11 bases not matched to a gene. Authors' methods: Estimated nucleated cell counts came from reference gene primer amplification. TCRdb's table, derived via immunoSEQ multiplex PCR, lists solely in-frame clones and lacks some. V and J calls and clone size follow that table, whereas D and trimming were derived from the DNA. Of about 56,000 clones in the sample, roughly 90% were seen once. Sequencing was carried out using peripheral blood. This chain joins TRBV15 and TRBJ2-7; 8 bases map to TRBD2. This receptor was taken from a human donor in a cohort sampled during active COVID-19. CDR3 region: CATSRSPGGGGPYEQYF. CDR3 bases: TGTGCCACCAGCAGATCCCCGGGAGGGGGTGGTCCCTACGAGCAGTACTTC.